The rows below give T cell receptor beta chains drawn from one sample of a study of cytomegalovirus exposure and HLA in healthy donors. Assay used: immunoSEQ multiplex PCR; TCRdb lists only in-frame clones, some missing. The profile shows under 85,000 clones, roughly 80% of them singletons. The material sequenced was PBMCs. All receptors come from a woman aged 35 to 49 in good health and CMV-seropositive. Each CDR3 is given with its conserved first and last residue. Each record gives: CDR3 length, clone size, D gene, V gene, J gene, CDR3 protein, CDR3 DNA. A D gene is named only where the DNA matches it firmly. The size field is filled for only some rows; it gives once, few, many or a size class.

13,.,.,TRBV30,TRBJ1-1,CAWEGRGNTEAFF,TGTGCCTGGGAAGGCCGGGGGAACACTGAAGCTTTCTTT
13,.,.,TRBV14,TRBJ2-7,CASSQFDSAGQYF,TGTGCCAGCAGCCAATTTGACTCGGCCGGGCAGTACTTC
15,.,.,TRBV6-1,TRBJ2-5,CASRGGLQGWETQYF,TGTGCCAGCAGGGGGGGTTTACAGGGGTGGGAGACCCAGTACTTC
16,.,TRBD1,TRBV7-8,TRBJ2-7,CASSSGPTGGMYEQYF,TGTGCCAGCAGCTCCGGCCCGACAGGGGGGATGTACGAGCAGTACTTC
14,.,.,TRBV18,TRBJ2-1,CASQQALSYNEQFF,TGTGCCAGCCAACAGGCGCTGTCCTACAATGAGCAGTTCTTC
15,.,.,TRBV6-5,TRBJ1-3,CASSPGRSSGNTIYF,TGTGCCAGCAGTCCCGGTAGAAGCTCTGGAAACACCATATATTTT
13,few,.,TRBV28,TRBJ1-1,CASELSSVTEAFF,TGTGCCAGCGAGCTCTCCTCCGTTACTGAAGCTTTCTTT
17,.,TRBD1,TRBV4-2,TRBJ2-7,CASSQLLQGGFSYEQYF,TGTGCCAGCAGCCAACTCTTACAGGGGGGCTTCTCCTACGAGCAGTACTTC
15,.,TRBD1,TRBV28,TRBJ1-5,CASSSTGVSNQPQHF,TGTGCCAGCAGTTCGACAGGGGTTAGCAATCAGCCCCAGCATTTT
14,few,TRBD2,TRBV2,TRBJ2-5,CASSLAGGQETQYF,TGTGCCAGCAGTCTAGCGGGGGGGCAAGAGACCCAGTACTTC
15,.,TRBD1,TRBV6-1,TRBJ1-5,CASSFMTGVNQPQHF,TGTGCCAGCAGCTTCATGACAGGGGTAAATCAGCCCCAGCATTTT
11,.,.,TRBV30,TRBJ1-2,CAWSGLYGYTF,TGTGCCTGGAGTGGCCTATATGGCTACACCTTC
16,few,.,TRBV4-1,TRBJ1-3,CASSQTQGLGGNTIYF,TGCGCCAGCAGCCAGACCCAGGGCCTCGGAGGAAACACCATATATTTT
13,.,.,TRBV7-2,TRBJ1-2,CASSSLDSYGYTF,TGTGCCAGCAGCTCTCTGGACAGCTATGGCTACACCTTC
14,.,.,TRBV5-1,TRBJ1-1,CASQVTAMNTEAFF,TGCGCCAGCCAGGTCACAGCTATGAACACTGAAGCTTTCTTT
15,.,.,TRBV6-5,TRBJ1-1,CASRTRTVSNTEAFF,TGTGCCAGCAGAACCCGGACAGTTTCGAACACTGAAGCTTTCTTT
16,.,TRBD2,TRBV7-9,TRBJ2-7,CASSPLTSGGSYEQYF,TGTGCCAGCAGCCCCCTGACTAGCGGGGGTTCCTACGAGCAGTACTTC
12,few,.,TRBV19,TRBJ1-5,CASSPGYQPQHF,TGTGCCAGTAGTCCAGGGTACCAGCCCCAGCATTTT
12,once,.,TRBV29-1,TRBJ2-1,CSSDSSYNEQFF,TGCAGCTCAGACTCGAGCTACAATGAGCAGTTCTTC
15,.,.,TRBV27,TRBJ2-7,CASSLWASRHYEQYF,TGTGCCAGCAGTTTATGGGCTAGCAGACACTACGAGCAGTACTTC
12,.,.,TRBV5-4,TRBJ1-6,CASSFLGSPLHF,TGTGCCAGCAGCTTTCTAGGTTCACCCCTCCACTTT
17,once,TRBD2,TRBV7-9,TRBJ2-5,CASSLGLAGAKKETQYF,TGTGCCAGCAGCTTAGGACTAGCGGGAGCGAAAAAAGAGACCCAGTACTTC
13,.,.,TRBV10-3,TRBJ1-1,CAISVVAETEAFF,TGTGCCATCAGTGTTGTTGCGGAGACTGAAGCTTTCTTT
13,few,.,TRBV19,TRBJ2-5,CASSSTGLETQYF,TGTGCCAGTAGTTCAACCGGTCTAGAGACCCAGTACTTC
16,.,.,TRBV7-9,TRBJ2-3,CASSLGRQALSDTQYF,TGTGCCAGCAGCTTAGGGAGACAGGCTTTGTCCGATACGCAGTATTTT
15,.,TRBD2,TRBV30,TRBJ2-2,CAWRFPGLVPGELFF,TGTGCCTGGAGGTTCCCGGGACTAGTTCCCGGGGAGCTGTTTTTT
15,.,.,TRBV5-1,TRBJ1-1,CASSTDRLGNTEAFF,TGCGCCAGCAGCACAGACAGGTTAGGGAACACTGAAGCTTTCTTT
13,few,.,TRBV5-1,TRBJ1-1,CASTTGYNTEAFF,TGCGCCAGCACCACAGGGTATAACACTGAAGCTTTCTTT
12,.,.,TRBV2,TRBJ2-7,CASTDQLAYQYF,TGTGCCAGCACTGATCAACTAGCTTACCAGTACTTC
14,.,TRBD1,TRBV7-9,TRBJ2-7,CASSERTGGSEQYF,TGTGCCAGCAGTGAAAGGACAGGGGGATCCGAGCAGTACTTC
13,.,.,TRBV4-1,TRBJ2-7,CASSQDLRYEQYF,TGCGCCAGCAGCCAAGATTTGCGCTACGAGCAGTACTTC
13,few,.,TRBV2,TRBJ1-4,CASRPGINEKLFF,TGTGCCAGCAGACCCGGGATTAATGAAAAACTGTTTTTT